The 5 T cell receptor beta chains below come from one sample, sequenced in a study of breast tumors, draining lymph nodes, adjacent tissues. Axillary draining lymph nodes of breast cancer patients supplied the node samples. From the multiplex PCR reads, TCRdb called clonotypes with MiXCR, one entry per CDR3 protein. The sample includes 200,000 or so distinct CDR3 sequences, 30% to 40% of them seen just once. Input material: axillary lymph node tissue. These receptors came from a female donor with breast cancer. Some clones in this sample may be carry-over from other donors' samples.

Many counts were recorded for this clonotype. V usage is TRBV7-2 and J usage is TRBJ2-5; D might be TRBD1 or TRBD2, each matching 5 bases. The germline gives CDR1 SGHTA, CDR2 FQGNSA. Trimming left V 1 base short and J 4 bases short, with 19 bases between. This CDR3 is 17 amino acids long. The CDR3 DNA reads TGTGCCAGCAGCTTAGGAAGAGGGGCCAGTCTACGAGAGACCCAGTACTTC. This codes for CASSLGRGASLRETQYF. The full variable domain, in which reference TRBV7-2 and TRBJ2-5 provide the parts outside the CDR3, is GAGVSQSPSNKVTEKGKDVELRCDPISGHTALYWYRQSLGQGLEFLIYFQGNSAPDKSGLPSDRFSAERTGGSVSTLTIQRTQQEDSAVYLCASSLGRGASLRETQYFGPGTRLLVL.

This clonotype came up many times. The J gene is TRBJ2-1, the V gene TRBV29-1; no reliable D call. Trimming removed 1 base at V and 0 bases at J, with 25 bases between. The length of the CDR3 is 20 residues. The germline V gene encodes CDR1 SQVTM and CDR2 ANQGSEA. The CDR3 sequence is CSVEVPLGLLGHRSYNEQFF. In DNA, the CDR3 is TGCAGCGTTGAAGTACCCCTTGGCCTCCTGGGCCACCGCTCCTACAATGAGCAGTTCTTC.

Concerning this clonotype itself: A much larger clone differs from this one at a single base, so this may be a read error. The chain employs TRBV6-6 and TRBJ1-3; no definite D call. Germline CDR1 reads MNHNY; CDR2 reads SVGAGI (reference sequence). This CDR3 spans 12 amino acids. The CDR3 DNA follows: TGTGCCAGCATGGCGTCTGGAAACATCATATATTTT. Amino acids: CASMASGNIIYF.

This clonotype was detected once. V and J are TRBV6-5 and TRBJ1-2, with 12 bases that match TRBD1. The junction had 9 bases not matched to a gene; V was cut back by 9 bases and J by 7 bases. The germline gives CDR1 MNHEY, CDR2 SVGAGI. This CDR3 comprises 14 residues. The CDR3: CARGGQGASIGYTF. Written as DNA, the CDR3 is TGTGCCAGGGGGGGACAGGGGGCATCGATTGGCTACACCTTC.

This clonotype has ten or more counts. The chain combines TRBV19 with TRBJ2-7, with 7 bases that match TRBD1. V shed 6 bases, J shed 0 bases, and the junction held 8 bases outside the gene matches. Germline lookup yields CDR1 LNHDA and CDR2 SQIVND (reference sequence). CDR3 length equals 15 residues. The CDR3 DNA is TGTGCCAGTAGCATCTCGGACAGGAGCTCCTACGAGCAGTACTTC. It is translated as CASSISDRSSYEQYF.